This TCR beta chain was identified during a study of naive and memory T cell subsets (dated by TCRdb to about 2017). For the study in its entirety: According to the figure summarizing the samples, there were around ten blood donors, 7 tuberculin skin test biopsies and 3 saline control biopsies. Skin biopsies were collected from tuberculin skin test sites or from saline-injected control sites and were processed for RNA extraction as previously described. PCR2 was typically run as a SYBR Green qPCR and stopped at a set threshold, although low-input samples could use end-point PCR of approximately 6 cycles instead.

This clonotype was observed many times. Its antigen remains unidentified. No much larger clone exists at a distance of one base, and base qualities are not known. The method behind the library was UMI-ligation and nested PCR. The ligated cDNA was amplified in four rounds of PCR with nested alpha and beta constant region primers together with the SP2 primer. For the blood and skin samples, TCR RNA was reverse transcribed with SuperScript IV using primers for the alpha and beta constant regions. Using T4 RNA ligase 1, an oligonucleotide carrying both the Illumina SP2 primer and a UMI was ligated onto the 3' end of the cDNA. To prevent hairpin formation, the 12-nucleotide UMI was made up of two random hexamers with an eight-base spacer between them. TCR alpha and beta chain libraries were processed separately from the second PCR onward, with dual indexing for multiplexing. After pooling, the indexed libraries were analyzed by capillary electrophoresis and sequenced on either an Illumina MiSeq or NextSeq. Libraries were spiked with PhiX DNA at roughly 4.5-7% so that base diversity was increased and cluster recognition was improved. The original pipeline was this. Demultiplexor pulled UMIs out of read 2, joined the UMIs with the TCR sequence from read 1, and separated reads according to sample indices. Decombinator identified V and J genes and V-J junctions, assigning each TCR a five-part identifier including V and J deletions. Collapsinator used UMIs to correct sequencing errors and PCR amplification heterogeneity, yielding UMI-based abundance per TCR. CDR3Translator turned identifiers into nucleotide sequence, translated the nucleotide sequence into amino acids, and pulled out CDR3 regions based on terminal motifs. Error-corrected alpha and beta TCR counts from blood and skin were compared after normalization to input RNA amount. TCRdb ran its own pipeline on the public reads, namely fastp trimming at Q25 and MiXCR clone calling, and kept in-frame beta chains. Rows merge per CDR3 protein into single entries with the most common DNA and genes. TCRdb assigned the V and J calls; the authors' analysis was not used. The sample table records approximately 37,000 distinct CDR3 sequences; roughly 11% of these occur just once. Jointly, the top ten make up roughly 3.6% of the sample.

General conclusions and limits of the study: TCR sequences were reportedly obtained from both types of skin biopsy, with many more TCRs found at tuberculin skin test sites. The potential sensitivity of the RNA-based method to TCR transcript changes with T cell activation and differentiation was acknowledged. Details of skin biopsy collection and RNA processing were not given in the paper but were referenced to earlier studies. The higher numbers of TCRs at tuberculin skin test sites were interpreted as T cell infiltration of a delayed type IV hypersensitivity reaction.

What this sample's treatment or condition label stands for: skin biopsy from PPD injection site in Mantoux-positive individual. Using 3' ligation of a UMI-containing oligonucleotide to TCR cDNA, the study laid out a robust and sensitive protocol to amplify, sequence and analyze TCRs. Tuberculin skin test biopsies came from sites injected with PPD in individuals with a positive Mantoux test. Before reverse transcription, total RNA that had not been cell sorted was treated with RQ1 DNase, with a target input of about 1 to 1000 ng. Libraries were prepared from skin biopsies and whole blood so that pipeline robustness could be tested in samples in which T cells form a minority population. Reading the germline V gene gives CDR1 SGHTA and CDR2 FQGNSA. Inclusive of the bounding cysteine and phenylalanine, the CDR3 is 15 residues long. Of all the DNA, just the CDR3 is kept, 45 bases in frame from base 1. Between the V and J ends, shortened by 3 bases and 7 bases respectively, the junction contains 19 bases.

The sequence links TRBV7-2 to TRBJ2-7; TRBD2 is a weak D gene call, 6 bases matching. The receptor was derived from an adult in good health. This material consisted of skin, taken from a tuberculin skin test site. The nucleotides read TGTGCCAGCAGCTTTAGCGGACTCAGGGCGGGTGAGCAGTACTTC. Its amino acids are CASSFSGLRAGEQYF.